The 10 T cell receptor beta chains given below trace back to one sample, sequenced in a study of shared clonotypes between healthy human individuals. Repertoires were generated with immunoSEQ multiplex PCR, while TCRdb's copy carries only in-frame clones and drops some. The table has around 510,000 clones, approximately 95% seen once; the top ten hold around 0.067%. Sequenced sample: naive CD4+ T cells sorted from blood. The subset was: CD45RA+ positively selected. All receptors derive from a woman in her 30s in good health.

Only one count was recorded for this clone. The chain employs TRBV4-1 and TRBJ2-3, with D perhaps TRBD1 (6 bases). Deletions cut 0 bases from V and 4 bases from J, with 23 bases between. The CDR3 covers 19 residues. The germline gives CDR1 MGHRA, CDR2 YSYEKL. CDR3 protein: CASSQEYSPGALTPDTQYF. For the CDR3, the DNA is TGCGCCAGCAGCCAAGAATACTCCCCAGGGGCGCTAACCCCAGATACGCAGTATTTT.

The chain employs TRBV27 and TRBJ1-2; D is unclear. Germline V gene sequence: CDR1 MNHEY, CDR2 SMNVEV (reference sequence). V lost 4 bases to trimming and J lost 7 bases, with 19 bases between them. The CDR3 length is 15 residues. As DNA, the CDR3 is TGTGCCAGCAGTTCCTCCCTGGGAGTTGCGGGTGGCTACACCTTC. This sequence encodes CASSSSLGVAGGYTF.

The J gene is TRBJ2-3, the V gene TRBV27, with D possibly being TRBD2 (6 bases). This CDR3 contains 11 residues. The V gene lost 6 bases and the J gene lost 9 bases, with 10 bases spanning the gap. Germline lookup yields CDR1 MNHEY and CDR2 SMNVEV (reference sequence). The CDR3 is CASRREGTQYF. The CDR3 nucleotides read TGTGCCAGCAGGCGGGAAGGGACGCAGTATTTT.

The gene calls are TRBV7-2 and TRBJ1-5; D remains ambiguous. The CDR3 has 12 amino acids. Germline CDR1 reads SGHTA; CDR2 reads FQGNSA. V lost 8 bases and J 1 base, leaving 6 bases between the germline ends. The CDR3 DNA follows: TGTGCCAGCGCAGTCAGCAATCAGCCCCAGCATTTT. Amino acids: CASAVSNQPQHF. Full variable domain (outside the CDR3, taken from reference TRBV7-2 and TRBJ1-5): GAGVSQSPSNKVTEKGKDVELRCDPISGHTALYWYRQSLGQGLEFLIYFQGNSAPDKSGLPSDRFSAERTGGSVSTLTIQRTQQEDSAVYLCASAVSNQPQHFGDGTRLSIL.

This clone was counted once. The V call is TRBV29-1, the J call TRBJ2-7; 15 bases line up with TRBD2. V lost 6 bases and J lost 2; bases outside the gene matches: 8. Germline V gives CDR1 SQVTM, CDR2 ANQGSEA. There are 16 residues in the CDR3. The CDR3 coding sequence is TGCAGCGTAACCGGGACTAGCGGGGGGATGGCCTACGAGCAGTACTTC. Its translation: CSVTGTSGGMAYEQYF.

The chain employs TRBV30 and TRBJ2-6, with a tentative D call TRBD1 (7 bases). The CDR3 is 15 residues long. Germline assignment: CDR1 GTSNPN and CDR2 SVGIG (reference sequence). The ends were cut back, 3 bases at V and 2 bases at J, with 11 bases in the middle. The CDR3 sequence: CAWRQGGTGANVLTF. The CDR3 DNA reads TGTGCCTGGAGGCAGGGGGGCACTGGGGCCAACGTCCTGACTTTC.

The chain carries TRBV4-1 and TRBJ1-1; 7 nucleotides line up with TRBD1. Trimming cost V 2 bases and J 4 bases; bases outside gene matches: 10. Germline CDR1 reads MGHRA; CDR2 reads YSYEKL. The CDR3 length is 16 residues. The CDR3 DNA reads TGCGCCAGCAGCCAACCACAACAGGGGCGGGCCACTGAAGCTTTCTTT. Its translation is CASSQPQQGRATEAFF.

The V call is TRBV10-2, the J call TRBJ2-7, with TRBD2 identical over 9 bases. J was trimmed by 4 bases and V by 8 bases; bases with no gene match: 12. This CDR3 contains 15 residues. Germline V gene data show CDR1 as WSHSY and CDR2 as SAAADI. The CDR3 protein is CASRTSERLTYEQYF. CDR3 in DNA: TGCGCCAGCCGGACTAGCGAGAGATTAACTTACGAGCAGTACTTC.

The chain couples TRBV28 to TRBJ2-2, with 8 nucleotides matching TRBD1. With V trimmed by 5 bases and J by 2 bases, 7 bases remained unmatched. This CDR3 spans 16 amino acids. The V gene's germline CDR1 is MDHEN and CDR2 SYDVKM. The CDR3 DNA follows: TGTGCCAGCAGTCATCAGGGGGCTCCCAACACCGGGGAGCTGTTTTTT. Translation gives CASSHQGAPNTGELFF.

CDR3 bases: TGTGCCAGTAGTATAGCGCCGGGACTAGCGAATTGGGAGACCCAGTACTTC. Protein sequence: CASSIAPGLANWETQYF. The J gene is TRBJ2-5, the V gene TRBV19; 10 bases line up with TRBD2. With V trimmed by 1 base and J by 5 bases, 10 bases remained unmatched. Per germline, CDR1 LNHDA and CDR2 SQIVND (reference sequence). The CDR3 runs 17 residues. The full variable domain, its missing parts supplied by reference TRBV19 and TRBJ2-5, is DGGITQSPKYLFRKEGQNVTLSCEQNLNHDAMYWYRQDPGQGLRLIYYSQIVNDFQKGDIAEGYSVSREKKESFPLTVTSAQKNPTAFYLCASSIAPGLANWETQYFGPGTRLLVL.